These 18 T cell receptor beta chains originate from one sample sequenced in a study of resident and recirculating memory T cells in vitiligo. Method: immunoSEQ multiplex PCR; TCRdb's copy keeps in-frame clones and lacks some. The sample yields around 78,000 clones, just over 90% seen once. Sequencing was performed on blood. The receptor set was obtained from a male donor with vitiligo.

V gene TRBV19 combines with J gene TRBJ2-7; 7 nucleotides agree with TRBD1. V lost 6 bases and J lost 7; bases outside the gene matches: 6. The CDR3 has 12 amino acids. Germline CDR1 LNHDA, CDR2 SQIVND (reference sequence). CDR3 in amino acids: CASSSDRVEQYF. The CDR3 DNA reads as TGTGCCAGTAGCTCCGACAGGGTTGAGCAGTACTTC.

The chain has TRBV2 and TRBJ2-7, with TRBD2 matching 7 bases. Trimming took 8 bases from V and 5 from J; bases not matched to a gene: 12. The germline V gene has CDR1 SNHLY and CDR2 FYNNEI. The CDR3 totals 14 residues. CDR3 in amino acids: CASGWAAGANEQYF. CDR3 DNA sequence: TGTGCCAGCGGGTGGGCTGCGGGAGCGAACGAGCAGTACTTC.

The chain recombines TRBV6-1 with TRBJ2-3; D remains unclear. The CDR3 loop spans 15 amino acids. V lost 4 bases to trimming and J lost 2 bases, with 13 bases between them. Germline V gives CDR1 MNHNS, CDR2 SASEGT. The CDR3 loop reads CASSVESLVTDTQYF. The CDR3 bases are TGTGCCAGCAGTGTGGAGTCCTTAGTCACAGATACGCAGTATTTT.

The chain is built from TRBV7-9 and TRBJ2-7, with 9 bases that match TRBD2. Unmatched junction bases numbered 8, after V lost 5 bases and J lost 3 bases. Germline-derived CDR1 and CDR2 are SEHNR and FQNEAQ (reference sequence). The CDR3 is 15 residues long. CDR3 sequence: CASSPHSGRVYEQYF. The CDR3 coding sequence is TGTGCCAGCAGCCCCCATAGCGGGAGAGTCTACGAGCAGTACTTC.

V is TRBV7-9 and J is TRBJ2-1, with D uncertain. The V gene lost 1 base and the J gene lost 0 bases, with 10 bases spanning the gap. The CDR3 is 16 amino acids. CDR1 and CDR2 (germline): SEHNR, FQNEAQ (reference sequence). In DNA form, the CDR3 reads TGTGCCAGCAGCTTAGGTACACACAGCTCCTACAATGAGCAGTTCTTC. This sequence encodes CASSLGTHSSYNEQFF.

V usage is TRBV4-1 and J usage is TRBJ1-2, with D perhaps matching TRBD1 (5 bases). The germline V gene has CDR1 MGHRA and CDR2 YSYEKL. Trimming stripped 4 bases from V and 4 bases from J, with 22 bases between. The CDR3 has 17 amino acids. CDR3 sequence (DNA): TGCGCCAGCAGCCCGTCTCCGGGACTCCTGGGGGGCTATGGCTACACCTTC. It specifies CASSPSPGLLGGYGYTF.

The rearrangement joins TRBV27 to TRBJ1-2; 7 nucleotides align to TRBD1. Germline CDR1 MNHEY, CDR2 SMNVEV (reference sequence). Trimming cost V 6 bases and J 6 bases; bases outside gene matches: 10. The CDR3 runs to 14 residues. This CDR3 reads CASRKGGRVDGYTF. The CDR3 DNA sequence: TGTGCCAGCAGGAAAGGGGGCCGCGTAGATGGCTACACCTTC.

The chain recombines TRBV11-1 with TRBJ1-1; D gene uncertain. In germline, CDR1 is SGHAT, CDR2 FQDESV (reference sequence). The V gene lost 1 base and the J gene lost 4 bases, with 7 bases spanning the gap. The CDR3 totals 13 residues. The CDR3 sequence is CASSLVRRTEAFF. Here the CDR3 DNA reads TGTGCCAGCAGCTTAGTCAGGCGCACTGAAGCTTTCTTT.

V and J are TRBV7-9 and TRBJ1-1, with 7 bases identical to TRBD1. The length of the CDR3 is 16 residues. J gave up 3 bases and V 8 bases, and 15 bases lay outside the gene matches. Germline assignment: CDR1 SEHNR and CDR2 FQNEAQ (reference sequence). The CDR3 reads CASYGIGGETDTEAFF. The CDR3 nucleotides are TGTGCCAGCTATGGCATAGGGGGCGAGACGGACACTGAAGCTTTCTTT. The full variable domain, rest sourced from reference TRBV7-9 and TRBJ1-1, is DTGVSQNPRHKITKRGQNVTFRCDPISEHNRLYWYRQTLGQGPEFLTYFQNEAQLEKSRLLSDRFSAERPKGSFSTLEIQRTEQGDSAMYLCASYGIGGETDTEAFFGQGTRLTVV.

J is TRBJ1-1 and V is TRBV5-5; maybe TRBD1 (6 bases). The germline V gene encodes CDR1 SGHKS and CDR2 YYEKEE (reference sequence). CDR3 length: 16 amino acids. Deletions cut 4 bases from V and 0 bases from J, with 16 bases between. Here the CDR3 reads CASSQPRGGLNTEAFF. CDR3 coding DNA: TGTGCCAGCAGCCAACCTAGAGGGGGATTGAACACTGAAGCTTTCTTT. The full variable domain, rest sourced from reference TRBV5-5 and TRBJ1-1, is DAGVTQSPTHLIKTRGQQVTLRCSPISGHKSVSWYQQVLGQGPQFIFQYYEKEERGRGNFPDRFSARQFPNYSSELNVNALLLGDSALYLCASSQPRGGLNTEAFFGQGTRLTVV.

The V gene is TRBV7-9, the J gene TRBJ2-2, with TRBD1 matching over 10 bases. The CDR3 length is 14 residues. J was trimmed by 6 bases and V by 5 bases; bases with no gene match: 3. CDR1 is SEHNR, CDR2 FQNEAQ, per germline (reference sequence). The CDR3: CASSAGQGPGELFF. The CDR3 DNA follows: TGTGCCAGCAGCGCGGGACAGGGGCCCGGGGAGCTGTTTTTT.

The rearrangement joins TRBV11-2 to TRBJ2-7; 8 bases agree with TRBD1. This CDR3 has 17 amino acids. V dropped 6 bases and J dropped 3; count of bases not matched to a gene: 16. Per germline, CDR1 SGHAT and CDR2 FQNNGV. CDR3 coding DNA: TGTGCCAGCAGTCCAATTCCGACAGGGGAAGTCGGCTACGAGCAGTACTTC. Its protein product is CASSPIPTGEVGYEQYF.

V is TRBV5-6 and J is TRBJ2-2, with 11 positions matching TRBD2. J lost 3 bases, V lost 2 bases, and 3 bases had no gene match. The CDR3 has 16 residues. Germline-derived CDR1 and CDR2 are SGHDT and YYEEEE. CDR3 amino acids: CASSFPGLADTGELFF. The CDR3 DNA is TGTGCCAGCAGCTTCCCGGGACTAGCGGACACCGGGGAGCTGTTTTTT.

CDR3 DNA sequence: TGCGCCAGCAGCTTGAAATCGACAGGGGGTTTTTCAGATACGCAGTATTTT. Its translation is CASSLKSTGGFSDTQYF. This chain connects TRBV5-1 to TRBJ2-3; TRBD1 matches 9 bases. Germline V gives CDR1 SGHRS, CDR2 YFSETQ. V gave up 1 base and J gave up 4 bases; unmatched junction bases: 10. This CDR3 comprises 17 residues.

Written as DNA, the CDR3 is TGTGCCAGCAGGTCTCACGAGACCAGACTAGGAGGTGAGCAGTACTTC. Encoded protein: CASRSHETRLGGEQYF. J is TRBJ2-7 and V is TRBV9; D is possibly TRBD2 (6 bases). The germline gives CDR1 SGDLS, CDR2 YYNGEE. The CDR3 is made up of 16 amino acids. V lost 5 bases and J lost 7, with 25 bases in between.

The CDR3 region has the DNA TGTGCCAGCACTCTTCGGCTAGCGGACCAATACGAGCAGTACTTC. It translates to CASTLRLADQYEQYF. The chain carries TRBV11-2 and TRBJ2-7; 7 bases align to TRBD2. Germline V gene lookup returns CDR1 SGHAT and CDR2 FQNNGV. The CDR3 extends over 15 amino acids. Germline trimming cut 7 bases from V and 4 bases from J; bases unmatched to any gene: 13.

V is TRBV28 and J is TRBJ2-3, with 10 nucleotides matching TRBD1. The trim removed 4 bases at V and 6 bases at J, leaving 7 bases unmatched. Germline CDR1 is MDHEN and CDR2 is SYDVKM. This CDR3 is built from 15 residues. The DNA of the CDR3 is TGTGCCAGCAGTTCCGACAGGGGGCAAGGGGATACGCAGTATTTT. Amino acids: CASSSDRGQGDTQYF.

This chain connects TRBV5-1 to TRBJ1-1; D gene uncertain. The CDR3 is 14 residues long. V lost 1 base and J lost 3, with 10 bases in between. The germline gives CDR1 SGHRS, CDR2 YFSETQ. The CDR3, as DNA: TGCGCCAGCAGCTTGCTGGACTTGGACACTGAAGCTTTCTTT. Translation: CASSLLDLDTEAFF.